This T cell receptor (beta chain) was profiled in a study of technical replicates of blood from a handful of donors (dated by TCRdb to 2015 to 2018). Libraries were built with the immunoSEQ multiplex PCR assay. Drawn from immuneACCESS, this table holds only the in-frame rearrangements with V and J called that TCRdb kept. Clones are partly lost; checked studies trace under half to an unresolved V gene and leave the rest unexplained. Recorded for this sample are tens of thousands of clones; roughly nine tenths of them occurred a single time. The top ten clones comprise around 4.6% of the sample. With regard to this clone: Its cognate antigen has yet to be identified. No base quality values were provided; no much bigger clone lies one nucleotide off.

The germline V gene (reference sequence) gives CDR1 as MNHEY and CDR2 as SMNVEV. Measured from the cysteine to the phenylalanine, the CDR3 is 13 residues long. CDR3 DNA is the only sequence kept; it has 39 bases, read in frame from the first base. V and J lose 4 bases and 4 bases, and a span of 10 bases separates them. The clonotype originates from a human donor in good health. Some clones in this sample may be carry-over from other donors' samples. The V and J genes are TRBV27 and TRBJ1-2; the D gene identity is not certain. The sequencing sample was made of PBMCs. The CDR3 region has the sequence CASSSTELYGYTF. The DNA sequence reads TGTGCCAGCAGTTCCACTGAGCTCTATGGCTACACCTTC.